The entry below describes one T cell receptor beta chain. This specimen comes from a study of blood T cell repertoires in COVID-19. Original data processing: Nucleated cell counts were estimated from reference gene primer amplification. Repertoires were generated with immunoSEQ multiplex PCR, while TCRdb's copy carries only in-frame clones and drops some. V, J and clone size are those of that table, while D and trimming were read from the DNA. This table has 50,000 to 75,000 clones, 70% to 80% appearing once. Per germline, CDR1 SGHRS and CDR2 YFSETQ. CDR3 length: 14 amino acids. V was pared by 3 bases and J by 9 bases, with 13 bases between.

The receptor comes from a man aged 80 or over with active or convalescent COVID-19. The rearrangement uses TRBV5-1 and TRBJ1-6; D remains unclear. Material for sequencing was peripheral blood. The CDR3 reads CASSSALEGSPLHF. Here the CDR3 DNA reads TGCGCCAGCAGCTCGGCCCTAGAGGGTTCACCCCTCCACTTT.